The next 29 T cell receptor beta chains were all read from a single sample in a study of siplizumab effects on memory and regulatory T cells (dated by TCRdb to the late 2010s). The library relied on the immunoSEQ multiplex PCR assay. Imported from immuneACCESS, the table was reduced by TCRdb to in-frame sequences with V and J called. These copies leave out some clones; in studies compared against another copy, an unresolved V gene accounts for under half, and the cause of the remainder is not known. Present in this sample are tens of thousands of clones, 95% to 98% of which were seen just once. The ten largest clonotypes hold approximately 0.99% of the sample. Material: naive CD8+ T cells sorted from blood. The cell subset or site tag for this specimen amounts to: unstimulated naive T cells. The source of these receptors is a human donor in good health.

The V gene is TRBV5-1, the J gene TRBJ2-7; the D gene is possibly TRBD2 (6 bases). The CDR3 has 14 residues. Germline V CDR1 and CDR2: SGHRS, YFSETQ. Between the trimmed V and J ends, which lost 4 bases and 3 bases, there was a span of 14 bases. The CDR3 sequence: CASSRSGTDYEQYF. Here the CDR3 DNA reads TGCGCCAGCAGCAGATCCGGGACTGACTACGAGCAGTACTTC. The full variable domain, with the rest looked up from reference TRBV5-1 and TRBJ2-7, is KAGVTQTPRYLIKTRGQQVTLSCSPISGHRSVSWYQQTPGQGLQFLFEYFSETQRNKGNFPGRFSGRQFSNSRSEMNVSTLELGDSALYLCASSRSGTDYEQYFGPGTRLTVT.

The J gene is TRBJ2-1, the V gene TRBV4-1, with TRBD2 matching over 9 bases. From germline, CDR1 is MGHRA and CDR2 YSYEKL. The CDR3 length is 15 residues. Trimming took 1 base from V and 4 from J; bases not matched to a gene: 2. Written as DNA, the CDR3 is TGCGCCAGCAGCCAAGGGACTAGCGTTTACAATGAGCAGTTCTTC. Its translation is CASSQGTSVYNEQFF.

This chain joins TRBV5-6 and TRBJ2-1, with D possibly being TRBD1 or TRBD2 (6 bases each). The CDR3 is 15 residues long. V was pared by 1 base and J by 0 bases, with 8 bases between. Germline assignment: CDR1 SGHDT and CDR2 YYEEEE. The CDR3 loop is CASSLSGASYNEQFF. The CDR3, as DNA: TGTGCCAGCAGCTTGTCGGGGGCCTCCTACAATGAGCAGTTCTTC.

The chain links TRBV2 to TRBJ1-5, with a tentative D call TRBD1 (6 bases). This CDR3 has 15 residues. V gave up 2 bases and J gave up 3 bases, with 11 bases separating them. The germline V gene has CDR1 SNHLY and CDR2 FYNNEI. The CDR3 reads CASSELQGLNQPQHF. The CDR3, as DNA: TGTGCCAGCAGTGAATTGCAGGGGCTCAATCAGCCCCAGCATTTT. The complete variable domain, with remaining parts taken from reference TRBV2 and TRBJ1-5, reads EPEVTQTPSHQVTQMGQEVILRCVPISNHLYFYWYRQILGQKVEFLVSFYNNEISEKSEIFDDQFSVERPDGSNFTLKIRSTKLEDSAMYFCASSELQGLNQPQHFGDGTRLSIL.

The chain combines TRBV15 with TRBJ2-7; D perhaps matches TRBD1 (6 bases). V dropped 2 bases and J dropped 0 bases, with 11 bases sitting between them. From germline, CDR1 is LNHNV and CDR2 YYDKDF (reference sequence). The CDR3 has 15 residues. CDR3 coding DNA: TGTGCCACCAGCAGAAACCGGGACACCTCCTACGAGCAGTACTTC. This encodes CATSRNRDTSYEQYF.

Concerning this clone itself: The sample carries other DNA sequences with the same CDR3. The J gene is TRBJ2-1, the V gene TRBV19, with D possibly matching TRBD1 (6 bases). There are 12 residues in the CDR3. Trimming stripped 9 bases from V and 4 bases from J, with 10 bases between. Germline V gives CDR1 LNHDA, CDR2 SQIVND (reference sequence). The CDR3 DNA sequence: TGTGCCAGCGGGACACAATACAATGAGCAGTTCTTC. It codes for CASGTQYNEQFF.

V gene TRBV19 combines with J gene TRBJ1-6, with unresolved D. V lost 7 bases, J lost 0 bases, and 1 base lay in between. The CDR3 consists of 12 residues. The germline gives CDR1 LNHDA, CDR2 SQIVND (reference sequence). CDR3 sequence (DNA): TGTGCCAGTACCTCCTATAATTCACCCCTCCACTTT. Encoded protein: CASTSYNSPLHF.

The V gene is TRBV19, the J gene TRBJ2-1; 9 nucleotides match TRBD2. V shed 3 bases, J shed 5 bases, and the junction held 2 bases outside the gene matches. The CDR3 is made up of 14 amino acids. Germline CDR1 reads LNHDA; CDR2 reads SQIVND (reference sequence). The CDR3 DNA sequence: TGTGCCAGTAGTATGGCTAGCGGGAACAATGAGCAGTTCTTC. Translating gives CASSMASGNNEQFF.

The chain combines TRBV5-8 with TRBJ1-2; TRBD1 is a possible D gene (5 bases). Germline-derived CDR1 and CDR2 are SGHTS and YDEGEE. The V and J ends lost 2 bases and 5 bases respectively, with 13 bases between them. CDR3 length: 14 amino acids. CDR3 amino acids: CASSFPDSLYGYTF. Written as DNA, the CDR3 is TGTGCCAGCAGCTTCCCCGACAGCTTATATGGCTACACCTTC.

The CDR3 is CAWSVDKIYEQYF. The CDR3, as DNA: TGTGCCTGGAGTGTCGACAAAATCTACGAGCAGTACTTC. This rearrangement joins TRBV30 to TRBJ2-7; D remains ambiguous. The CDR3 length is 13 residues. CDR1 is GTSNPN and CDR2 is SVGIG in the germline V gene (reference sequence). Trimming shortened V by 0 bases and J by 3 bases, and 9 bases separated the two germline ends.

This clone has only one observation. This chain connects TRBV6-5 to TRBJ1-5, with 8 bases aligning to TRBD1. The CDR3 is 13 amino acids. Germline lookup yields CDR1 MNHEY and CDR2 SVGAGI. The junction had 4 bases not matched to a gene; V was cut back by 5 bases and J by 7 bases. CDR3 coding DNA: TGTGCCAGCAGTCCAGGGGGCGGCCAGCCCCAGCATTTT. As protein: CASSPGGGQPQHF.

The chain uses TRBV4-3 and TRBJ1-1, with a tentative D call TRBD1 (6 bases). This CDR3 comprises 15 residues. Trimming shortened V by 1 base and J by 4 bases, and 13 bases separated the two germline ends. Germline values: CDR1 LGHNA, CDR2 YSLEER. CDR3 amino acids: CASSQGTGRGTEAFF. CDR3 DNA: TGCGCCAGCAGCCAAGGAACAGGGAGGGGCACTGAAGCTTTCTTT.

The rearrangement uses TRBV9 and TRBJ2-1, with 13 bases lining up with TRBD2. Germline trimming cut 3 bases from V and 9 bases from J; bases unmatched to any gene: 6. The V gene's germline CDR1 is SGDLS and CDR2 YYNGEE. This CDR3 is built from 15 residues. The CDR3, as DNA: TGTGCCAGCAGCGAGGGACTAGCGGGGTCCGGTGAGCAGTTCTTC. This codes for CASSEGLAGSGEQFF.

The CDR3 DNA follows: TGTGCCAGCAGGGAACCGGGACTAGCGTACAATGAGCAGTTCTTC. It specifies CASREPGLAYNEQFF. The chain combines TRBV2 with TRBJ2-1, with TRBD2 matching over 10 bases. This CDR3 has 15 amino acids. The germline V gene has CDR1 SNHLY and CDR2 FYNNEI. The junction had 6 bases not matched to a gene; V was cut back by 6 bases and J by 4 bases.

V usage is TRBV4-1 and J usage is TRBJ2-7; D possibly corresponds to TRBD1 (5 bases). The CDR3 spans 15 residues. The germline V and J ends were trimmed by 0 bases and 2 bases, with 11 bases remaining between them. Germline V CDR1 and CDR2: MGHRA, YSYEKL. CDR3 sequence reads: CASSQEVRVAYEQYF. CDR3 DNA: TGCGCCAGCAGCCAAGAAGTCAGGGTGGCCTACGAGCAGTACTTC.

The chain is built from TRBV7-2 and TRBJ2-7; TRBD1 is a possible D gene (5 bases). CDR1 is SGHTA, CDR2 FQGNSA, per germline. The CDR3 is made up of 15 amino acids. The V and J ends lost 2 bases and 6 bases respectively, with 17 bases between them. Here the CDR3 DNA reads TGTGCCAGCAGCTTACAAGGGGCCCCCTTGGGCGAGCAGTACTTC. It encodes CASSLQGAPLGEQYF. Together with reference TRBV7-2 and TRBJ2-7, the CDR3 gives the full variable domain: GAGVSQSPSNKVTEKGKDVELRCDPISGHTALYWYRQSLGQGLEFLIYFQGNSAPDKSGLPSDRFSAERTGGSVSTLTIQRTQQEDSAVYLCASSLQGAPLGEQYFGPGTRLTVT.

The V call is TRBV6-5, the J call TRBJ1-4, with D perhaps matching TRBD1 (6 bases). The V gene lost 7 bases and the J gene lost 8 bases, with 17 bases spanning the gap. The CDR3 runs 14 residues. Germline CDR1 and CDR2: MNHEY and SVGAGI. The CDR3: CASKPQGNVEKLFF. The CDR3 DNA reads as TGTGCCAGCAAACCACAGGGAAATGTGGAAAAACTGTTTTTT.

The chain combines TRBV5-1 with TRBJ2-6; D gene uncertain. The length of the CDR3 is 18 residues. The germline V gene has CDR1 SGHRS and CDR2 YFSETQ. Trimming stripped 4 bases from V and 0 bases from J, with 17 bases between. CDR3 amino acids: CASSPLAAFSSGANVLTF. CDR3 DNA sequence: TGCGCCAGCAGCCCATTGGCAGCTTTTTCCTCTGGGGCCAACGTCCTGACTTTC.

This rearrangement joins TRBV7-8 to TRBJ1-3; tentatively, D is TRBD1 (5 bases). Germline CDR1 and CDR2: SGHVS and FQNEAQ. Trimming shortened V by 5 bases and J by 5 bases, and 19 bases separated the two germline ends. The CDR3 consists of 16 residues. The DNA of the CDR3 is TGTGCCAGCAGCGGGGGGGATGGGAGGCAACGAAACACCATATATTTT. Its translation is CASSGGDGRQRNTIYF.

V usage is TRBV6-5 and J usage is TRBJ1-1; D is unresolved. The germline gives CDR1 MNHEY, CDR2 SVGAGI. V shed 0 bases and J shed 4 bases, with 6 bases lying between them. CDR3 length: 13 residues. CDR3 DNA: TGTGCCAGCAGTTACTCGGCAGGCACTGAAGCTTTCTTT. Its translation is CASSYSAGTEAFF.

The V call is TRBV4-2, the J call TRBJ2-7, with TRBD2 identical over 7 bases. The CDR3 extends over 15 amino acids. Trimming removed 5 bases from V and 0 bases from J; junction bases left unmatched: 7. Per the germline V gene, CDR1 is LGHNA and CDR2 is YNFKEQ. The CDR3 nucleotides read TGTGCCAGCAGCGGGGAGCTAGCGGACTCCTACGAGCAGTACTTC. The encoded protein is CASSGELADSYEQYF.

The rearrangement joins TRBV19 to TRBJ2-1; 12 bases match TRBD1. CDR3 size: 15 residues. Germline V lookup: CDR1 LNHDA, CDR2 SQIVND (reference sequence). Losses at the gene ends were 3 bases for V and 9 bases for J; bases not matched to a gene: 6. The CDR3 region is CASSMAGTGGGEQFF. The DNA of the CDR3 is TGTGCCAGTAGTATGGCCGGGACAGGGGGCGGTGAGCAGTTCTTC.

The V gene is TRBV30, the J gene TRBJ2-3; D remains ambiguous. This CDR3 comprises 13 residues. CDR1 is GTSNPN, CDR2 SVGIG, per germline (reference sequence). The V end lost 5 bases, the J end lost 6 bases, and 15 bases lay between the germline ends. This CDR3 is CAWLPSPWDTQYF. CDR3 nucleotide sequence: TGTGCCTGGCTCCCCTCCCCCTGGGATACGCAGTATTTT.

This chain connects TRBV2 to TRBJ1-2, with TRBD1 matching 9 bases. The CDR3 is made up of 14 amino acids. Per the germline V gene, CDR1 is SNHLY and CDR2 is FYNNEI. After removal of 7 bases from V and 7 bases from J, the junction contained 10 bases not matched to a gene. The CDR3 sequence: CASNPKGQGGGYTF. The DNA for the CDR3 is TGTGCCAGCAATCCAAAGGGACAGGGTGGTGGCTACACCTTC.

A few counts support this clone. V gene TRBV29-1 combines with J gene TRBJ1-2, with TRBD1 matching 10 bases. The germline V gene has CDR1 SQVTM and CDR2 ANQGSEA. CDR3 length: 14 residues. Trimming at V came to 3 bases and at J to 2 bases, leaving 3 bases not matched to a gene. The CDR3 spells CSVDGDRGNYGYTF. The CDR3 DNA reads as TGCAGCGTTGACGGGGACAGGGGAAACTATGGCTACACCTTC.

V gene TRBV7-2 combines with J gene TRBJ2-1; TRBD2 matches at 9 bases. Germline loops: CDR1 SGHTA, CDR2 FQGNSA. The CDR3 covers 15 residues. V was pared by 4 bases and J by 4 bases, with 5 bases of the junction left unmatched. CDR3 loop: CASSSGGLAYNEQFF. For the CDR3, the DNA is TGTGCCAGCAGCTCCGGGGGACTAGCTTACAATGAGCAGTTCTTC.

The rearrangement uses TRBV7-6 and TRBJ2-1; 8 bases align to TRBD2. Germline values: CDR1 SGHVS, CDR2 FNYEAQ. Trimming removed 5 bases from V and 10 bases from J; junction bases left unmatched: 13. The CDR3 is 15 residues long. The CDR3 spells CASSLRPGLADEQFF. CDR3 bases: TGTGCCAGCAGCCTCCGCCCCGGACTAGCTGACGAGCAGTTCTTC.

The chain carries TRBV4-2 and TRBJ2-3, with D hard to call. The CDR3 is 12 residues long. V was pared by 0 bases and J by 7 bases, with 5 bases between. Per germline, CDR1 LGHNA and CDR2 YNFKEQ. The CDR3 spells CASSQERNTQYF. In nucleotides, the CDR3 is TGTGCCAGCAGCCAAGAACGGAATACGCAGTATTTT.

The V and J genes are TRBV7-8 and TRBJ1-2; possible D gene TRBD1, 5 bases. Trimming cost V 2 bases and J 5 bases, with 15 bases left between them. The CDR3 runs to 15 residues. Looked up from germline, CDR1 is SGHVS and CDR2 is FQNEAQ. CDR3 nucleotide sequence: TGTGCCAGCAGCTTACTAGGGGCTCACGGGTATGGCTACACCTTC. Its translation: CASSLLGAHGYGYTF.